The 4 T cell receptor beta chains given below trace back to one sample, sequenced in a study of OX40 agonist ivuxolimab in advanced cancers. Clones were sequenced by immunoSEQ multiplex PCR, and TCRdb holds only the in-frame ones, with some missing. The sample carries 74,000 or so clones, 85% recorded once. The sequencing here drew on CD4+ or CD8+ T cells sorted from blood, taken in a trial of the OX40 agonist ivuxolimab. The receptors here all came from an adult with an advanced solid tumor such as melanoma, head and neck, liver or kidney cancer.

The rearrangement joins TRBV28 to TRBJ2-5; a weak D match, TRBD1 (6 bases). The CDR3 length is 14 residues. The V end was cut by 6 bases, the J end by 5 bases, with 16 bases between. Germline lookup yields CDR1 MDHEN and CDR2 SYDVKM. Here the CDR3 reads CASRPQTGGETQYF. The CDR3 DNA follows: TGTGCCAGCAGACCGCAGACAGGCGGGGAGACCCAGTACTTC.

The chain uses TRBV7-3 and TRBJ1-1; 7 bases align to TRBD1. With V trimmed by 6 bases and J by 0 bases, 1 base remained unmatched. The germline CDR1 and CDR2 sequences are SGHTA and FQGTGA. The CDR3 runs 13 residues. The CDR3 DNA is TGTGCCAGCAGAGGACAGGTGAACACTGAAGCTTTCTTT. Encoded protein: CASRGQVNTEAFF.

The gene calls are TRBV7-8 and TRBJ2-3; no clear D gene. This CDR3 comprises 14 residues. Trimming removed 2 bases at V and 4 bases at J, with 10 bases between. Germline CDR1 and CDR2: SGHVS and FQNEAQ. The chain's CDR3 is CASSLRDPSDTQYF. The DNA for the CDR3 is TGTGCCAGCAGCTTACGAGACCCGTCAGATACGCAGTATTTT. The full variable domain, completed using reference TRBV7-8 and TRBJ2-3, is GAGVSQSPRYKVAKRGQDVALRCDPISGHVSLFWYQQALGQGPEFLTYFQNEAQLDKSGLPSDRFFAERPEGSVSTLKIQRTQQEDSAVYLCASSLRDPSDTQYFGPGTRLTVL.

The chain joins TRBV18 to TRBJ1-4; weak D call: TRBD1 (6 bases). V was pared by 2 bases and J by 0 bases, with 10 bases between. The CDR3 contains 16 residues. Germline loops: CDR1 KGHSH, CDR2 LQKENI. CDR3 residues: CASSPGTLATNEKLFF. CDR3 DNA: TGTGCCAGCTCACCAGGGACACTTGCAACTAATGAAAAACTGTTTTTT.